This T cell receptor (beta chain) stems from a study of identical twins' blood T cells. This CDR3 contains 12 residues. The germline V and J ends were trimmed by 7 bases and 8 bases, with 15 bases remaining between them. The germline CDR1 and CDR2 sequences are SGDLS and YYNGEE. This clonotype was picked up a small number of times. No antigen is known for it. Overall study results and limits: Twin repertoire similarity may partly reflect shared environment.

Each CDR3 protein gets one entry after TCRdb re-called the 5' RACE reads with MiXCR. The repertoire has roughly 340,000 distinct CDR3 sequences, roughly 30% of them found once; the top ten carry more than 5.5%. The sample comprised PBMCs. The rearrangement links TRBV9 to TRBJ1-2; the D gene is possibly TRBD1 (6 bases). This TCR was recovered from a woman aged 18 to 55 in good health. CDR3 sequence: CASYRTVRGYTF. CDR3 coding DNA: TGTGCCAGCTATCGGACAGTACGGGGCTACACCTTC.